This T cell receptor beta chain comes out of a study of CD8+CD57+ T cells in acquired aplastic anemia. About the study: Across the sorted CD4+ and CD8+ cells, DNA amounts averaged about 3 ug.

Whole-study findings and limits: Significance was not reached for CD8+ Simpson's diversity between patients and controls.

The CDR3 is made up of 13 amino acids. Germline V lookup: CDR1 LNHDA, CDR2 SQIVND (reference sequence). V gave up 3 bases and J gave up 3 bases, with 9 bases separating them. The study profiled TCR beta VDJ and CDR3 using genomic DNA as template. TCRdb used MiXCR to reprocess the reads, holding one entry per CDR3 protein. The sample yields about 190,000 distinct CDR3 sequences, 50% to 75% seen once. This clonotype came up a few times. Its target is unknown. The origin of this receptor is a human donor with severe aplastic anemia or a healthy control (not recorded which). The sequenced material came from sorted CD4+, CD8+, or CD8+CD57+ T cells (not recorded which) from PBMCs. The chain couples TRBV19 to TRBJ2-7; D is unclear. As DNA, the CDR3 is TGTGCCAGTAGTATCCGCCCGGACTACGAGCAGTACTTC. It yields the protein CASSIRPDYEQYF.